Sequencing of this T cell receptor beta chain was carried out in a study of T-cell reconstitution after alpha-beta-depleted transplantation in children. Unique molecular identifiers were used to barcode this TCRbeta library. TCRdb fed the PCR reads into MiXCR, producing one record per CDR3 protein. The sample records 450,000 to 600,000 distinct CDR3 sequences, about 16% being singletons. This CDR3 comprises 16 residues. The ends were cut back, 4 bases at V and 0 bases at J, with 13 bases in the middle. Germline V gene lookup returns CDR1 SGHRS and CDR2 YFSETQ. This clonotype appeared a few times. V usage is TRBV5-1 and J usage is TRBJ2-2; no clear D. Here the sequenced sample was PBMCs from the stem cell graft donor, taken from the stem cell graft. The source of this sequence is a human donor who donated a stem cell graft to a child with acute lymphoblastic leukemia. The CDR3 nucleotides are TGCGCCAGCAGCCACCTCACGGGCGCGAACACCGGGGAGCTGTTTTTT. Its translation: CASSHLTGANTGELFF.